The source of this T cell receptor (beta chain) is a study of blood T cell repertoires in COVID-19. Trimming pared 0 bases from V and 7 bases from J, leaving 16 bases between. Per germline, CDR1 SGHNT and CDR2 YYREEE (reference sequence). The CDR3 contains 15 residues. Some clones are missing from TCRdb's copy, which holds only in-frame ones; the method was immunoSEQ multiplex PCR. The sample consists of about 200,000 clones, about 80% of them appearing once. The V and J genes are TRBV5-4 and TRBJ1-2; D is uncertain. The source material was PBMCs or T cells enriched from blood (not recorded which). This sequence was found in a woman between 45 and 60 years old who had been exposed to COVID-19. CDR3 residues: CASSLGREGLIGYTF. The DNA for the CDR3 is TGTGCCAGCAGCTTGGGACGGGAGGGTCTGATTGGCTACACCTTC.